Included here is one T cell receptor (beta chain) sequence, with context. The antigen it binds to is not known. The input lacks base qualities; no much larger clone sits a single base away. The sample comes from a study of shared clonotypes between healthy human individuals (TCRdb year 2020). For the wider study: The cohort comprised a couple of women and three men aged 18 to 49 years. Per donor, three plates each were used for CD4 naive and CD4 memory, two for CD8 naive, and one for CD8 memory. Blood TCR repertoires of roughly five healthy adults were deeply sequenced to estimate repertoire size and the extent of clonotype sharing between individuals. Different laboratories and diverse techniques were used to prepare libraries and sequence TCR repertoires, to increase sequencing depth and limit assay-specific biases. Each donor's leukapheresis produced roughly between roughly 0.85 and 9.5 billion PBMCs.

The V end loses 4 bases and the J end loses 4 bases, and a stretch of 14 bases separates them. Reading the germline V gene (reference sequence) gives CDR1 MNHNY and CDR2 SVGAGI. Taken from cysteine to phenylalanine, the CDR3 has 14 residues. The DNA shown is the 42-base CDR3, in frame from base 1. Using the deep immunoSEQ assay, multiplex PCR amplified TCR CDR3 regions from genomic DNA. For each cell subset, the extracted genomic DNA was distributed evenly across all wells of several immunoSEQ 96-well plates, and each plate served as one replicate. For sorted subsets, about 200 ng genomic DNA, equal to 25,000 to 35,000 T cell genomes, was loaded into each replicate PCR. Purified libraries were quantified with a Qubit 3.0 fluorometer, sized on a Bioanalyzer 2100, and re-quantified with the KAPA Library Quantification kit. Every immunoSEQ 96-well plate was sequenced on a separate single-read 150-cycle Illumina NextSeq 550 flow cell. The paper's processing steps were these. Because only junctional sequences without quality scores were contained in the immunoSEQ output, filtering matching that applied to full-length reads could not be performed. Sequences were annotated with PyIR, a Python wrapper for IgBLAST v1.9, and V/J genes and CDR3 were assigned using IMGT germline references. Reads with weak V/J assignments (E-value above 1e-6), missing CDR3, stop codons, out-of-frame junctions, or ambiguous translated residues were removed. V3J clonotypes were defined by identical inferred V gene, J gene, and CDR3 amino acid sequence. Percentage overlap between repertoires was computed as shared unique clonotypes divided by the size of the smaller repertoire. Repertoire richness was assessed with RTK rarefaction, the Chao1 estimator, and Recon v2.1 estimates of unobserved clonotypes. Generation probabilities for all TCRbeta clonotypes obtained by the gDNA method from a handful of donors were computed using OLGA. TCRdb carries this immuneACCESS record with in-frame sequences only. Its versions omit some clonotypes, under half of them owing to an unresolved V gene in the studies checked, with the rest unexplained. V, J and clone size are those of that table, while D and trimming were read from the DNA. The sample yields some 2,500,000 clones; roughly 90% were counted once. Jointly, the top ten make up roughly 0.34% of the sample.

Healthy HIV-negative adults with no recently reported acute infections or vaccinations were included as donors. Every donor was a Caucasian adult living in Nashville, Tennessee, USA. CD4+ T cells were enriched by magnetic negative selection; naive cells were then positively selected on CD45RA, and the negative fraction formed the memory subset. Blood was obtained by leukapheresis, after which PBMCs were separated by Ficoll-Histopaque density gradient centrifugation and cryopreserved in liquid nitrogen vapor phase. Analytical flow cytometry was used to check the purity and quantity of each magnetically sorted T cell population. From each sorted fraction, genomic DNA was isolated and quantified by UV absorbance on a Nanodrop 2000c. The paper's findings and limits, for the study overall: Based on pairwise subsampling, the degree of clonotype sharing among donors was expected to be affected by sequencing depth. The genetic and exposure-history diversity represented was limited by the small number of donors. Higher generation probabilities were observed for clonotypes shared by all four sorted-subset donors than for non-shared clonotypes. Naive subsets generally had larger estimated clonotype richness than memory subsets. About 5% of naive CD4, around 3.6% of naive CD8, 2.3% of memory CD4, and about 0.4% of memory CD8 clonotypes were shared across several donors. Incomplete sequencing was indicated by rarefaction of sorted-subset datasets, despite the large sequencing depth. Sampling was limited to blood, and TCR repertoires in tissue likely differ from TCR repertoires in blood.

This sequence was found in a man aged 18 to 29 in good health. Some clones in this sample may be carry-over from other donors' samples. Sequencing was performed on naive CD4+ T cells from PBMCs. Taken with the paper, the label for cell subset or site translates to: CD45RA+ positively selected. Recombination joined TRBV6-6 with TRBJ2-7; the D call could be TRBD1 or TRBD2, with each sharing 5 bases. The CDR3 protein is CASSLSGQTYEQYF. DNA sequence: TGTGCCAGCAGTTTGTCGGGGCAGACATACGAGCAGTACTTC.